Listed below are T cell receptor beta chains from one sample, sequenced in a study of siplizumab effects on memory and regulatory T cells. Measured with immunoSEQ multiplex PCR; TCRdb has only the in-frame clones, and not every one. The sample includes some 40,000 clones, approximately 88% of them seen just once. Input material: naive CD4+ T cells sorted from blood. These receptors originate from a human donor in good health. CDR3s include the opening cysteine and the closing phenylalanine or tryptophan. Fields, in order: D gene, CDR3 length, V gene, clone size, J gene, CDR3 protein, CDR3 DNA. D genes are given only for firm matches. Expanded clones are given a class, and other clones once, few, many or no size at all.

D gene: NA
CDR3 length: 16
V gene: TRBV4-1
clone size: NA
J gene: TRBJ2-7
CDR3 protein: CASSQEGPDPLYEQYF
CDR3 DNA: TGCGCCAGCAGCCAAGAAGGACCAGACCCCCTTTACGAGCAGTACTTC

D gene: TRBD1
CDR3 length: 14
V gene: TRBV28
clone size: NA
J gene: TRBJ1-2
CDR3 protein: CASDRGRPDYGYTF
CDR3 DNA: TGTGCCAGCGATAGGGGGCGCCCCGACTATGGCTACACCTTC

D gene: NA
CDR3 length: 14
V gene: TRBV7-9
clone size: NA
J gene: TRBJ1-2
CDR3 protein: CASSREGVGYGYTF
CDR3 DNA: TGTGCCAGCAGCCGAGAGGGGGTGGGCTATGGCTACACCTTC

D gene: NA
CDR3 length: 13
V gene: TRBV10-3
clone size: NA
J gene: TRBJ1-1
CDR3 protein: CAMEGLPGSEAFF
CDR3 DNA: TGTGCCATGGAGGGACTCCCCGGGTCGGAAGCTTTCTTT

D gene: NA
CDR3 length: 14
V gene: TRBV6-6
clone size: NA
J gene: TRBJ1-2
CDR3 protein: CASSYSTVGFGYTF
CDR3 DNA: TGTGCCAGCAGTTACTCTACAGTGGGCTTTGGCTACACCTTC

D gene: TRBD2
CDR3 length: 15
V gene: TRBV5-1
clone size: NA
J gene: TRBJ2-7
CDR3 protein: CASSLGNSGLLEQYF
CDR3 DNA: TGCGCCAGCAGCTTGGGGAATAGCGGGTTGCTCGAGCAGTACTTC

D gene: NA
CDR3 length: 14
V gene: TRBV10-3
clone size: once
J gene: TRBJ2-1
CDR3 protein: CAKSLQETYNEQFF
CDR3 DNA: TGTGCCAAGAGCCTACAAGAAACCTACAATGAGCAGTTCTTC

D gene: NA
CDR3 length: 14
V gene: TRBV15
clone size: NA
J gene: TRBJ2-1
CDR3 protein: CATSRDRFSNEQFF
CDR3 DNA: TGTGCCACCAGCAGAGACAGGTTCTCGAATGAGCAGTTCTTC

D gene: NA
CDR3 length: 11
V gene: TRBV27
clone size: NA
J gene: TRBJ2-7
CDR3 protein: CASSRSYEQYF
CDR3 DNA: TGTGCCAGCAGCCGGTCCTACGAGCAGTACTTC

D gene: TRBD2
CDR3 length: 17
V gene: TRBV27
clone size: NA
J gene: TRBJ2-7
CDR3 protein: CASSLMAGGASSYEQYF
CDR3 DNA: TGTGCCAGCAGTTTAATGGCGGGAGGCGCCAGCTCCTACGAGCAGTACTTC